This TCR beta chain originates from a study of blood T cell repertoires in COVID-19. V shed 3 bases and J 6 bases; nucleotides not matched to a gene: 8. The CDR3 has 14 amino acids. CDR1 and CDR2 from the germline V gene are SGHRS and YFSETQ. The assay was immunoSEQ multiplex PCR, and TCRdb's table has in-frame clones only and misses some. The table lists a few hundred thousand clones, approximately 88% of them singletons. The TCR originated in a man between 40 and 49 years old with acute or convalescent COVID-19. The sequencing input was peripheral blood. The chain has TRBV5-1 and TRBJ1-2; 7 positions agree with TRBD1. The DNA of the CDR3 is TGCGCCAGCAGCTCGCACAGGGGTTCCGATGGCTACACCTTC. This encodes CASSSHRGSDGYTF. Supplemented by reference TRBV5-1 and TRBJ1-2, the full variable domain reads KAGVTQTPRYLIKTRGQQVTLSCSPISGHRSVSWYQQTPGQGLQFLFEYFSETQRNKGNFPGRFSGRQFSNSRSEMNVSTLELGDSALYLCASSSHRGSDGYTFGSGTRLTVV.